Each of the 2 T cell receptor beta chains below was sequenced from the same sample in a study of T cells in Graves' hyperthyroidism and ophthalmopathy. The investigators amplified TCR beta CDR3 regions from RNA transcripts. The TCR CDR3 first-round RT-PCR relied on the HTBI primer set. One entry per CDR3 protein results from TCRdb running MiXCR on the multiplex PCR reads. The sample has about 640,000 distinct CDR3 sequences; about a fifth are singletons. The source material was blood. The receptors come from a man younger than 40 with Graves' ophthalmopathy.

This chain uses TRBV5-1 with TRBJ1-6; D may be TRBD1 (5 bases). The V end was cut by 5 bases, the J end by 7 bases, with 13 bases between. This CDR3 contains 14 residues. Per germline, CDR1 SGHRS and CDR2 YFSETQ. The CDR3: CASRIGAVNSPLHF. For the CDR3, the DNA is TGCGCCAGCAGGATAGGGGCCGTGAATTCACCCCTCCACTTT.

The chain uses TRBV27 and TRBJ2-5; 8 bases match TRBD1. V gave up 3 bases and J gave up 2 bases; unmatched junction bases: 5. CDR3 size: 15 residues. In germline, CDR1 is MNHEY, CDR2 SMNVEV (reference sequence). CDR3: CASSFQRTGQETQYF. The DNA of the CDR3 is TGTGCCAGCAGTTTCCAGAGGACAGGGCAAGAGACCCAGTACTTC.